Presented here are 18 T cell receptor beta chains from one specimen sequenced in a study of cytomegalovirus exposure and HLA in healthy donors. In the PCR, 60 Vbeta and 13 Jbeta primers were used. Measured with immunoSEQ multiplex PCR; TCRdb has only the in-frame clones, and not every one. The data hold roughly 100,000 clones, with 69% observed a single time. The sequenced sample consisted of PBMCs. All receptors come from a man younger than 40 in good health and CMV-seronegative.

V gene TRBV5-1 combines with J gene TRBJ2-1, with TRBD2 identical over 10 bases. CDR1 is SGHRS, CDR2 YFSETQ, per germline. Germline trimming cut 3 bases from V and 0 bases from J; bases unmatched to any gene: 3. The CDR3 extends over 16 amino acids. As DNA, the CDR3 is TGCGCCAGCAGCTCGTCTAGCGGGAGCTCCTACAATGAGCAGTTCTTC. Amino acid sequence: CASSSSSGSSYNEQFF.

This chain links TRBV6-1 with TRBJ1-1; TRBD1 might be the D (5 bases). CDR3 length: 11 amino acids. V gave up 3 bases and J gave up 11 bases, with 10 bases separating them. Per germline, CDR1 MNHNS and CDR2 SASEGT. The CDR3 here is CASSDGAEAFF. DNA for the CDR3: TGTGCCAGCAGTGATGGGGCCGAGGCTTTCTTT.

The rearrangement joins TRBV7-2 to TRBJ2-7; the D gene is possibly TRBD1 (6 bases). Per the germline V gene, CDR1 is SGHTA and CDR2 is FQGNSA. The ends were cut back, 6 bases at V and 1 base at J, with 13 bases in the middle. CDR3 size: 14 residues. CDR3 DNA: TGTGCCAGCAGTAGAACCCAGGGGTCCTACGAGCAGTACTTC. Its translation is CASSRTQGSYEQYF.

This chain joins TRBV5-4 and TRBJ2-2, with D unclear. The length of the CDR3 is 15 residues. Looked up from germline, CDR1 is SGHNT and CDR2 is YYREEE (reference sequence). V was trimmed by 3 bases and J by 5 bases, leaving 14 bases between them. As DNA, the CDR3 is TGTGCCAGCAGCTCCGAAGTTGCGGTAACCGGGGAGCTGTTTTTT. It encodes CASSSEVAVTGELFF.

This clone occurred a few times. At one of its ends the junction is not consistent with the germline gene, which may arise from a read error. The chain recombines TRBV2 with TRBJ2-5; TRBD1 matches 9 bases. The CDR3 is 15 amino acids. The germline V gene encodes CDR1 SNHLY and CDR2 FYNNEI. CDR3 in amino acids: CASREGTGRQETQYF. CDR3 DNA: TGTGCCAGCAGGGAAGGGACAGGGCGGCAAGAGACCCAGTACTTC.

This clone has only a few counts. J is TRBJ1-5 and V is TRBV7-2; D perhaps matches TRBD1 (6 bases). The CDR3 loop spans 14 amino acids. Trimming left V 3 bases short and J 6 bases short, with 12 bases between. Germline assignment: CDR1 SGHTA and CDR2 FQGNSA. This CDR3 is CASSFSGVAQPQHF. CDR3 nucleotide sequence: TGTGCCAGCAGCTTCTCAGGGGTGGCTCAGCCCCAGCATTTT.

The chain joins TRBV6-6 to TRBJ2-1; 9 nucleotides agree with TRBD2. The CDR3 covers 15 residues. Germline CDR1 and CDR2: MNHNY and SVGAGI (reference sequence). V shed 5 bases, J shed 1 base, and the junction held 3 bases outside the gene matches. CDR3 DNA sequence: TGTGCCAGCAGTCCAGGACTAGCGTCCTACAATGAGCAGTTCTTC. It yields the protein CASSPGLASYNEQFF.

J is TRBJ2-7 and V is TRBV9; 9 nucleotides align to TRBD2. This CDR3 spans 14 amino acids. V lost 4 bases and J lost 4; bases outside the gene matches: 6. Germline V gene lookup returns CDR1 SGDLS and CDR2 YYNGEE. The CDR3 nucleotides are TGTGCCAGCAGCAGAGCTAGCGGGATTTACGAGCAGTACTTC. Protein: CASSRASGIYEQYF.

This sequence joins TRBV7-2 and TRBJ2-1; D call uncertain. The CDR3 length is 14 residues. The V gene lost 0 bases and the J gene lost 1 base, with 4 bases spanning the gap. Germline lookup yields CDR1 SGHTA and CDR2 FQGNSA. DNA for the CDR3: TGTGCCAGCAGCTTAGCACAGTCCTACAATGAGCAGTTCTTC. Translated, it gives CASSLAQSYNEQFF.

The chain links TRBV10-3 to TRBJ2-7, with 7 bases matching TRBD1. This CDR3 has 14 amino acids. Germline CDR1 reads ENHRY; CDR2 reads SYGVKD. The V gene end was trimmed by 6 bases and the J gene end by 3 bases; junction bases not matched to a gene: 8. The CDR3 protein is CAISPTGLIYEQYF. The CDR3 bases are TGTGCCATCAGCCCGACAGGGTTAATCTACGAGCAGTACTTC.

The rearrangement links TRBV19 to TRBJ1-2, with D perhaps TRBD1 (5 bases). Germline V gene data show CDR1 as LNHDA and CDR2 as SQIVND (reference sequence). Trimming removed 5 bases from V and 6 bases from J, with 13 bases in between. This CDR3 has 13 residues. CDR3 coding DNA: TGTGCCAGTAGTTCAAGATCGGGGGATGGCTACACCTTC. As protein: CASSSRSGDGYTF.

This sequence joins TRBV5-4 and TRBJ2-7, with 12 bases matching TRBD2. This CDR3 spans 15 amino acids. J gave up 3 bases and V 4 bases, and 5 bases lay outside the gene matches. Looked up from germline, CDR1 is SGHNT and CDR2 is YYREEE (reference sequence). The CDR3 region is CASSPQTSGSYEQYF. The DNA of the CDR3 is TGTGCCAGCAGCCCCCAGACTAGCGGGAGCTACGAGCAGTACTTC.

To note about this clone: Germline is not matched at one junction end, which may reflect a read error. The chain combines TRBV6-6 with TRBJ2-6; D may be TRBD1 (5 bases). CDR1 MNHNY and CDR2 SVGAGI come from the germline V gene (reference sequence). The CDR3 is made up of 14 amino acids. The DNA of the CDR3 is TGTGCCAGCGTAGACCGCTCTGGGGCCAACGGCCTGACTTTC. Translation gives CASVDRSGANGLTF.

The chain joins TRBV6-4 to TRBJ2-7; 9 nucleotides match TRBD1. The trim removed 6 bases at V and 3 bases at J, leaving 9 bases unmatched. Germline assignment: CDR1 MRHNA and CDR2 SNTAGT. The length of the CDR3 is 15 residues. CDR3 in amino acids: CASREDRGAHYEQYF. In DNA form, the CDR3 reads TGTGCCAGCAGGGAAGACAGGGGGGCTCACTACGAGCAGTACTTC.

The V gene is TRBV10-3, the J gene TRBJ1-2; 8 positions agree with TRBD1. CDR1 is ENHRY, CDR2 SYGVKD, per germline. This CDR3 has 17 amino acids. Unmatched junction bases numbered 15, after V lost 3 bases and J lost 6 bases. CDR3 protein: CAISELAGGRSHNGYTF. DNA for the CDR3: TGTGCCATCAGTGAACTAGCAGGGGGCAGGTCCCATAATGGCTACACCTTC.

This clone was found a few times. This chain uses TRBV4-1 with TRBJ1-3, with D perhaps matching TRBD1 (6 bases). With 1 base removed from V and 0 bases from J, the gap between germline ends came to 10 bases. From germline, CDR1 is MGHRA and CDR2 YSYEKL. CDR3 size: 16 residues. CDR3 protein: CASSQVTGRSGNTIYF. As DNA, the CDR3 is TGCGCCAGCAGCCAAGTGACAGGCCGCTCTGGAAACACCATATATTTT.

The V and J genes are TRBV7-2 and TRBJ1-2; the D gene is possibly TRBD1 (5 bases). V was shortened by 4 bases and J by 8 bases, with 17 bases between the two germline ends. This CDR3 region has 14 residues. Germline CDR1 SGHTA, CDR2 FQGNSA. The CDR3 bases are TGTGCCAGCAGCTCTTATGGGGCGCGGGAAGGCTACACCTTC. It specifies CASSSYGAREGYTF. Based on the CDR3 plus reference TRBV7-2 and TRBJ1-2, the full variable domain is GAGVSQSPSNKVTEKGKDVELRCDPISGHTALYWYRQSLGQGLEFLIYFQGNSAPDKSGLPSDRFSAERTGGSVSTLTIQRTQQEDSAVYLCASSSYGAREGYTFGSGTRLTVV.

The chain is built from TRBV2 and TRBJ1-6, with a possible D match to TRBD1 (6 bases). From germline, CDR1 is SNHLY and CDR2 FYNNEI. The CDR3 is 14 residues long. The V end lost 7 bases, the J end lost 7 bases, and 14 bases lay between the germline ends. CDR3 sequence reads: CASIGGRMNSPLHF. The CDR3 DNA sequence: TGTGCCAGCATAGGGGGACGGATGAATTCACCCCTCCACTTT.